This T cell receptor (beta chain) is drawn from a study of cytomegalovirus exposure and HLA in healthy donors. Sampled while nominally healthy, donors likely had unrecorded immune exposures. The ends lost 2 bases at V and 6 bases at J; junction bases unmatched: 5. Germline CDR1 reads LGHNA; CDR2 reads YSLEER. This CDR3 has 15 residues. Study results and limitations: The likely origin of a cluster of highly shared sequence variants was a sequencing artifact.

In the PCR, 60 Vbeta and 13 Jbeta primers were used. Using immunoSEQ multiplex PCR, the repertoire was profiled, and TCRdb retains in-frame clones only, with some absent. The sample shows 150,000 to 200,000 clones, more than 75% of them seen only once. A few counts support this clone. Its matching antigen is unknown. This TCR derives from a man between 18 and 29 years old in good health and CMV-seropositive. The chain carries TRBV4-3 and TRBJ1-5; TRBD1 matches 9 bases. Material: PBMCs. The CDR3 coding sequence is TGCGCCAGCAGCCAAAGGACAGGGGTAGGTCAGCCCCAGCATTTT. Its protein product is CASSQRTGVGQPQHF.